This entry concerns a single TCR beta chain. This sample stems from a study of blood T cell repertoires in COVID-19. Produced via immunoSEQ multiplex PCR; TCRdb's table is partial and in-frame only. The table includes 35,000 to 50,000 clones, roughly 84% detected once. The CDR3 is made up of 16 amino acids. Per germline, CDR1 ENHRY and CDR2 SYGVKD. J lost 1 base, V lost 6 bases, and 5 bases had no gene match. This sequence joins TRBV10-3 and TRBJ2-1; TRBD2 matches 11 bases. The clonotype was recovered from a human donor in a cohort sampled during active COVID-19. The sequencing input was peripheral blood. CDR3 nucleotide sequence: TGTGCCATCAGCTCTCCTAGCGGGGGGTCCTACAATGAGCAGTTCTTC. Translating gives CAISSPSGGSYNEQFF.